This entry is about one T cell receptor beta chain. Its matching antigen is unknown. This sample was taken from a study of cytomegalovirus exposure and HLA in healthy donors. The study's findings and limits: Upon later analysis, TCR association rates were observed to vary by HLA locus, being highest for DRB1 and lowest for HLA-C. There were some public TCRs occurring in many donors, but most TCR sequences were rare. Overall, roughly 150 TCR beta chains were annotated as cytomegalovirus-associated.

PCR amplification relied on 60 Vbeta primers (plus 13 Jbeta primers). Here immunoSEQ multiplex PCR was the method, and the copy in TCRdb shows in-frame clones only, minus some. The sample carries about 270,000 clones, just over 70% recorded once. Per the germline V gene, CDR1 is SNHLY and CDR2 is FYNNEI. V shed 3 bases, J shed 10 bases, and the junction held 10 bases outside the gene matches. This CDR3 comprises 14 residues. Sequenced: PBMCs. This chain uses TRBV2 with TRBJ2-3; 7 bases match TRBD1. The clonotype originates from a female donor in good health and CMV-seronegative. CDR3 residues: CASSEGPRGQAQYF. The CDR3 DNA reads as TGTGCCAGCAGTGAGGGCCCGCGCGGACAGGCGCAGTATTTT.